In this sample, the clone carrying this T cell receptor beta chain turned up a few times. Its specificity is unknown. The germline V and J ends were trimmed by 2 bases and 1 base, with 7 bases remaining between them. The CDR3 totals 13 residues. From germline, CDR1 is DFQATT and CDR2 SNEGSKA (reference sequence). Library preparation for TCR beta used quantitative 5'-RACE with molecular barcodes. TCRdb fed the 5' RACE reads into MiXCR, producing one record per CDR3 protein. Of approximately 540,000 distinct CDR3 sequences listed, 12% are singletons. The sample is drawn from a study of CD8 T cells in ankylosing spondylitis. Study outcomes and limitations: Disease-linked clones reportedly concentrated significantly in matched ankylosing spondylitis synovial fluid. Ankylosing spondylitis blood appeared to be characterized by a TCR beta motif of several highly homologous variants. Before this, some motif variants had been reported in reactive arthritis synovial fluid and blood.

This receptor was obtained from a male donor with ankylosing spondylitis. Sequenced sample: blood, either unsorted or a sorted T cell fraction (not recorded which). The V gene is TRBV20-1, the J gene TRBJ2-3; D ambiguous. The CDR3 nucleotides read TGCAGTGCTAGATACTCAGGCACAGATACGCAGTATTTT. Translated: CSARYSGTDTQYF.